The 7 T cell receptor beta chains reported below all come from one sample, sequenced in a study of T cell responses to AZD1222 COVID-19 vaccine. The method was immunoSEQ multiplex PCR; TCRdb's version includes in-frame clones alone and lacks a portion of them. The sample contains around 100,000 clones, more than 70% of which appear only once. Sequencing was performed on peripheral blood, taken 28 days after the second AZD1222 dose. These receptors originate from an adult who received the AZD1222 COVID-19 vaccine.

The rearrangement uses TRBV2 and TRBJ2-6; maybe TRBD1 (6 bases). The CDR3 runs to 20 residues. From germline, CDR1 is SNHLY and CDR2 FYNNEI. Deletions cut 4 bases from V and 2 bases from J, with 24 bases between. CDR3 in amino acids: CASSARETGQSAPGANVLTF. The CDR3 coding sequence is TGTGCCAGCAGTGCAAGGGAAACCGGACAGTCCGCACCTGGGGCCAACGTCCTGACTTTC.

The chain joins TRBV7-2 to TRBJ2-7; unclear D gene. CDR1 and CDR2 from the germline V gene are SGHTA and FQGNSA. V was clipped by 5 bases and J by 0 bases, with 8 bases between them. The CDR3 is 13 amino acids. The CDR3 DNA is TGTGCCAGCAGCCCCGGGCTCTCCTACGAGCAGTACTTC. Its protein product is CASSPGLSYEQYF.

The chain links TRBV12-3 or TRBV12-4 to TRBJ1-1; D is undetermined. Trimming cost V 8 bases and J 3 bases, with 10 bases left between them. The CDR3 runs to 12 residues. The CDR3 DNA reads as TGTGCCAGCGGAATCGGGCACACTGAAGCTTTCTTT. Translated: CASGIGHTEAFF.

This chain uses TRBV5-1 with TRBJ2-7; D may match TRBD1 or TRBD2 (5 bases each). Germline V gives CDR1 SGHRS, CDR2 YFSETQ. The CDR3 loop spans 13 amino acids. V lost 4 bases and J lost 10, with 18 bases in between. In nucleotides, the CDR3 is TGCGCCAGCAGCCACACCGAGAGGGGCCAACAGTACTTC. Residues: CASSHTERGQQYF. Drawing the rest from reference TRBV5-1 and TRBJ2-7, the complete variable domain is KAGVTQTPRYLIKTRGQQVTLSCSPISGHRSVSWYQQTPGQGLQFLFEYFSETQRNKGNFPGRFSGRQFSNSRSEMNVSTLELGDSALYLCASSHTERGQQYFGPGTRLTVT.

This rearrangement joins TRBV2 to TRBJ2-2; D might be TRBD2 (6 bases). The CDR3 extends over 14 amino acids. Germline lookup yields CDR1 SNHLY and CDR2 FYNNEI. Trimming left V 3 bases short and J 5 bases short, with 10 bases between. CDR3: CASSDRGGTGELFF. The CDR3 DNA sequence: TGTGCCAGCAGTGACCGTGGGGGGACCGGGGAGCTGTTTTTT.

J is TRBJ1-2 and V is TRBV2; 9 bases are shared with TRBD1. This CDR3 comprises 15 residues. V was clipped by 5 bases and J by 1 base; unmatched bases: 5. The germline V gene encodes CDR1 SNHLY and CDR2 FYNNEI. Here the CDR3 DNA reads TGTGCCAGCAGTTCCGGGACAGGGAATAACTATGGCTACACCTTC. Protein: CASSSGTGNNYGYTF.

The rearrangement uses TRBV7-9 and TRBJ2-7, with a weak D call TRBD2 (6 bases). CDR3 length: 13 residues. Germline assignment: CDR1 SEHNR and CDR2 FQNEAQ (reference sequence). V was clipped by 2 bases and J by 6 bases, with 11 bases between them. CDR3 sequence: CASSLLQGGEQYF. DNA for the CDR3: TGTGCCAGCAGCTTACTGCAGGGAGGCGAGCAGTACTTC.